This paragraph reports one T cell receptor beta chain. The antigen is not known. Libraries of naive CD8 T cells were made from about 20,000 to 1,000,000 sorted cells. They used 10%, 30% or 50% RNA. A CD8+CD4-CCR7+CD45RA+ gate was used to sort naive CD8 T cells. The length of the CDR3 is 14 residues. The V end lost 1 base, the J end lost 2 bases, and 9 bases lay between the germline ends. Germline V gene data show CDR1 as GTSNPN and CDR2 as SVGIG (reference sequence). Bulk TCR libraries were made with methods that had been previously described and with listed TCR primers. TCRdb redid the calling of the PCR reads with MiXCR, one entry per CDR3 protein. This sample has about 35,000 distinct CDR3 sequences, with approximately 20% found just once. The data were obtained in a study of molecular identifiers for immune sequencing clone quantification. Study findings and constraints: Spiked Jurkat TCR RNA from one cell was reportedly detectable among over 800,000 naive cells.

The sample taken for sequencing was naive CD8+ T cells from blood, with Jurkat cell RNA spiked in. Described subset: FACS-sorted CD8+CD4-CCR7+CD45RA+ naive T cells. This TCR came from a human donor in good health. Some libraries in this study had Jurkat cell RNA spiked in. The chain uses TRBV30 and TRBJ1-5; D gene ambiguous. The CDR3 coding sequence is TGTGCCTGGAGTGGTGGGCAGGGCAATCAGCCCCAGCATTTT. Amino acid sequence: CAWSGGQGNQPQHF.